This T cell receptor (beta chain) was found in a study of blood T cells in healthy people across ages. Findings of the study overall: In older individuals, TCR beta diversity per million T cells was lower, falling roughly linearly with age. Across samples, TCR beta diversity tracked strongly with naive T cell percentage.

On this clonotype: Its antigen is undetermined.

Alongside a J-beta primer mix, a sample-barcoded 5' primer served in a second PCR lasting roughly 6 to 11 cycles. Researchers report that a template-switch adaptor with 12 random nucleotides tagged each cDNA molecule. Via MiXCR, TCRdb re-called the 5' RACE reads, giving one row per CDR3 protein. Of about 780,000 distinct CDR3 sequences listed, more than 35% are singletons. Investigators took about 10 milliliters of peripheral blood from every donor. V gave up 0 bases and J gave up 1 base, with 10 bases separating them. This CDR3 has 15 amino acids. Germline values: CDR1 DFQATT, CDR2 SNEGSKA (reference sequence).

Sequencing used blood. This chain uses TRBV20-1 with TRBJ1-5, with D perhaps matching TRBD1 (5 bases). The sequence came from a man older than 75 in good health. The chain's CDR3 is CSAREGPASNQPQHF. The CDR3 coding sequence is TGCAGTGCTAGAGAGGGGCCGGCAAGCAATCAGCCCCAGCATTTT.